The present entry profiles one T cell receptor (beta chain) with its context. CDR3 length: 16 amino acids. From germline, CDR1 is SGDLS and CDR2 YYNGEE. The germline V and J ends were trimmed by 0 bases and 7 bases, with 16 bases remaining between them. This record belongs to a study of blood T cell repertoires in COVID-19. Overall study: Sites in the United States, Italy and Spain provided acute and convalescent COVID-19 samples. PBMCs, B-cell-depleted T cells, or T cells provided the cDNA or gDNA that made up the material.

Per the original data handling: Estimation of nucleated cell counts was performed using reference gene primer amplification. The table came from immunoSEQ multiplex PCR; TCRdb's copy has only in-frame clones and leaves some out. Clone size and V and J calls were adopted from that table, with D and trimming inferred from the DNA. The top ten clones hold around 0.8% of a sample with approximately 270,000 clones, 85% to 90% of them seen once. The chain recombines TRBV9 with TRBJ2-2; maybe TRBD2 (6 bases). The clonotype was recovered from a man aged 25-40 years with acute or convalescent COVID-19. The sequenced sample was peripheral blood. Here the CDR3 reads CASSVDWGVGSGELFF. CDR3 in DNA: TGTGCCAGCAGCGTAGACTGGGGGGTTGGTAGCGGGGAGCTGTTTTTT.